What follows describes a single T cell receptor beta chain. What it binds is unknown. This record belongs to a study of monozygotic twins with inflammatory bowel disease. The germline gives CDR1 SEHNR, CDR2 FQNEAQ (reference sequence). This CDR3 has 15 residues. The study's findings and limits: Distinct T cell subtypes could not be told apart. Evidence did not back any single strong signal or clonotype linked to IBD.

From its re-call of the 5' RACE reads, TCRdb lists each CDR3 protein once, without DNA. The table for this sample gives 300,000 to 350,000 distinct CDR3 sequences. Sequencing input: blood. This TCR was recovered from a human donor with ulcerative colitis or Crohn's disease, or a healthy co-twin of an affected twin (not recorded which). The chain employs TRBV7-9 and TRBJ1-6; TCRdb's D call, TRBD1, is unchecked because there is no DNA. CDR3 region: CASRPGQGFFSPLHF.